This T cell receptor beta chain originates from a study of T-cell memory formation after mild COVID-19. V shed 4 bases and J shed 0 bases, with 13 bases lying between them. Germline CDR1 and CDR2: SGHRS and YFSETQ. The CDR3 length is 15 residues. TCRdb reanalysed the 5' RACE reads using MiXCR and keeps one entry per CDR3 protein. This sample has nearly 350,000 distinct CDR3 sequences, with 13% found just once. The sample comprised PBMCs or a T cell subset sorted from them (not recorded which). This receptor was taken from a young man who had mild COVID-19 (a few samples of this study predate the infection). Cell type and time point are not known. The rearrangement uses TRBV5-1 and TRBJ1-1, with D maybe TRBD1 (5 bases). CDR3 DNA sequence: TGCGCCAGCAGCACCGCGGGGACCCTGAACACTGAAGCTTTCTTT. Its protein is CASSTAGTLNTEAFF.